These 9 T cell receptor beta chains were sequenced from one sample in a study of cytomegalovirus exposure and HLA in healthy donors. 13 Jbeta primers and 60 Vbeta primers were used for the PCR. Profiled with immunoSEQ multiplex PCR; TCRdb holds only in-frame clones, not every one. The specimen's table records under 85,000 clones. Sequencing was carried out using PBMCs. The source is a boy younger than 18 in good health and CMV-seronegative.

The genes are TRBV18 and TRBJ2-7, with 9 bases lining up with TRBD2. Germline-derived CDR1 and CDR2 are KGHSH and LQKENI. This CDR3 region has 16 residues. V dropped 6 bases and J dropped 4; count of bases not matched to a gene: 13. The CDR3 DNA reads TGTGCCAGCTCGCGACTAGCGGCCTCAGGGGGGTACGAGCAGTACTTC. Translating it yields CASSRLAASGGYEQYF.

The chain has TRBV27 and TRBJ1-6; D is perhaps TRBD1 (5 bases). CDR1 and CDR2 (germline): MNHEY, SMNVEV (reference sequence). V lost 0 bases and J 8 bases, leaving 14 bases between the germline ends. The CDR3 sequence is 16 residues long. The CDR3, as DNA: TGTGCCAGCAGTTTATCAGCCTCTCTAGGGGATTCACCCCTCCACTTT. This encodes CASSLSASLGDSPLHF.

The J gene is TRBJ2-5, the V gene TRBV6-4; 9 bases line up with TRBD2. Germline CDR1 reads MRHNA; CDR2 reads SNTAGT. V shed 3 bases and J 1 base; nucleotides not matched to a gene: 3. There are 15 residues in the CDR3. The CDR3 DNA sequence: TGTGCCAGCAGTGAGGAAGCGGGGGGCCAAGAGACCCAGTACTTC. This gives the protein CASSEEAGGQETQYF.

The gene calls are TRBV5-1 and TRBJ2-2; the match to TRBD1 covers 9 bases. The CDR3 totals 18 residues. CDR1 is SGHRS, CDR2 YFSETQ, per germline. J was trimmed by 5 bases and V by 4 bases; bases with no gene match: 15. CDR3 sequence reads: CASSGGQGNRLMTGELFF. The CDR3, as DNA: TGCGCCAGCAGCGGAGGACAGGGGAACAGGCTGATGACCGGGGAGCTGTTTTTT. Supplemented by reference TRBV5-1 and TRBJ2-2, the full variable domain reads KAGVTQTPRYLIKTRGQQVTLSCSPISGHRSVSWYQQTPGQGLQFLFEYFSETQRNKGNFPGRFSGRQFSNSRSEMNVSTLELGDSALYLCASSGGQGNRLMTGELFFGEGSRLTVL.

The CDR3 sequence: CASSPHGTPRDNEQFF. CDR3 nucleotide sequence: TGTGCCAGCAGCCCTCACGGGACACCCAGAGACAATGAGCAGTTCTTC. The rearrangement joins TRBV25-1 to TRBJ2-1, with D perhaps matching TRBD1 (6 bases). V was trimmed by 6 bases and J by 5 bases, leaving 20 bases between them. This CDR3 has 16 amino acids. CDR1 and CDR2 from the germline V gene are MGHDK and SYGVNS.

The V gene is TRBV25-1, the J gene TRBJ2-2; possible D gene TRBD2, 7 bases. The CDR3 is 16 residues long. Germline CDR1 is MGHDK and CDR2 is SYGVNS. V gave up 1 base and J gave up 4 bases, with 13 bases separating them. CDR3 nucleotides: TGTGCCAGCAGTGAATCCCCAGGGGAGGGCACCGGGGAGCTGTTTTTT. Translation: CASSESPGEGTGELFF.

The V gene is TRBV2, the J gene TRBJ2-2; 7 bases agree with TRBD1. With V trimmed by 10 bases and J by 7 bases, 9 bases remained unmatched. CDR3 length: 13 residues. Germline V gives CDR1 SNHLY, CDR2 FYNNEI. CDR3 DNA: TGTGCCACCACAGGGGTACGCGGCGGGGAGCTGTTTTTT. This translates into CATTGVRGGELFF.

This chain joins TRBV2 and TRBJ1-2, with a weak D call TRBD1 (6 bases). The CDR3 contains 13 residues. CDR1 is SNHLY and CDR2 is FYNNEI in the germline V gene. V lost 6 bases and J lost 2, with 10 bases in between. CDR3 sequence reads: CASSPGTNYGYTF. The CDR3 DNA reads TGTGCCAGCAGCCCCGGGACAAACTATGGCTACACCTTC.

About this clone: Mismatch with germline at one junction end may stem from a read error. The V gene is TRBV14, the J gene TRBJ1-1; 8 bases agree with TRBD1. The CDR3 is 13 amino acids. Per the germline V gene, CDR1 is SGHDN and CDR2 is FVKESK. In DNA, the CDR3 is TGTGCCAGCAGCCACGGGACAGGAGGTATAGAGTCCTTT. Encoded protein: CASSHGTGGIESF.